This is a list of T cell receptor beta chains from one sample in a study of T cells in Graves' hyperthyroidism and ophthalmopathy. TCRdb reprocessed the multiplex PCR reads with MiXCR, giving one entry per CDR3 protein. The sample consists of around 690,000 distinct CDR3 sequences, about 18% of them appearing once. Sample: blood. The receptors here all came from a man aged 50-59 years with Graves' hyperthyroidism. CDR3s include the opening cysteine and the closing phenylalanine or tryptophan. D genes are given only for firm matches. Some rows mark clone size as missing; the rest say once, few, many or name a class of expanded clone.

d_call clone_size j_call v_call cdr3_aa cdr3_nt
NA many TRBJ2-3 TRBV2 CASSDKGSSSDTQYF TGTGCCAGCAGTGACAAGGGTAGCAGCTCAGATACGCAGTATTTT
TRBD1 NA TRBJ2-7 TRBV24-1 CATSDRTGGLGYEQYF TGTGCCACCAGTGATCGGACAGGGGGCCTCGGCTACGAGCAGTACTTC
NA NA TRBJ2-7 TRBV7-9 CASSLGQPTTYEQYF TGTGCCAGCAGCCTAGGACAGCCTACTACCTACGAGCAGTACTTC
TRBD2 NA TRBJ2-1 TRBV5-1 CASKLGLAEYNEQFF TGCGCCAGCAAGCTGGGACTAGCGGAATACAATGAGCAGTTCTTC
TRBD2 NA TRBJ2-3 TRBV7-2 CASSPRLAALSTDTQYF TGTGCCAGCAGCCCAAGACTAGCGGCCCTGAGCACAGATACGCAGTATTTT
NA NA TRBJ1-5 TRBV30 CAWKTRDASGQPQHF TGTGCCTGGAAGACGCGGGACGCCTCGGGACAGCCCCAGCATTTT
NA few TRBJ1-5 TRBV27 CASSFTAGGISNQPQHF TGTGCCAGCAGTTTCACAGCCGGAGGGATTAGCAATCAGCCCCAGCATTTT
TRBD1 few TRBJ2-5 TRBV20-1 CSASRPTGGRETQYF TGCAGTGCTAGTCGCCCCACAGGGGGAAGGGAGACCCAGTACTTC
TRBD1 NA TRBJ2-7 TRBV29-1 CSVSTGNEQYF TGCAGCGTCTCGACAGGGAACGAGCAGTACTTC
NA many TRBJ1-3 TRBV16 CASSQSTGGNTIYF TGTGCCAGCAGCCAATCGACGGGGGGAAACACCATATATTTT
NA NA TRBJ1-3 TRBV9 CASSGGPRTGNTIYF TGTGCCAGCAGCGGAGGACCCCGGACCGGAAACACCATATATTTT
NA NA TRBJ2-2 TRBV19 CASSIELALTNTGELFF TGTGCCAGTAGTATTGAACTAGCACTTACGAACACCGGGGAGCTGTTTTTT
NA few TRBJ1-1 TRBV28 CASTPRGAGNTEAFF TGTGCCAGTACCCCCCGGGGGGCCGGGAACACTGAAGCTTTCTTT
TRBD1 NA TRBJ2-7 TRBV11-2 CASSLGTDSYEHYF TGTGCCAGCAGCTTGGGGACAGACTCCTACGAGCATTACTTC
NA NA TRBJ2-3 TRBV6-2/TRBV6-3 CASMKVLPTQYF TGTGCCAGCATGAAGGTTCTGCCTACGCAGTATTTT
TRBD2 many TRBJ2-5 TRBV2 CASSGAGLSGRYQETQYF TGTGCCAGCAGTGGGGCAGGCCTTAGCGGGAGGTACCAAGAGACCCAGTACTTC
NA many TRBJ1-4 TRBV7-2 CASSLSGRNEKLFF TGTGCCAGCAGCTTATCAGGGAGGAATGAAAAACTGTTTTTT
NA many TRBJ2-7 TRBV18 CASSPGQSSYEQYF TGTGCCAGCTCACCGGGGCAGAGCTCCTACGAGCAGTACTTC
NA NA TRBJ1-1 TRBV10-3 CAMAGDGGTEAFF TGTGCCATGGCGGGGGATGGAGGGACTGAAGCTTTCTTT
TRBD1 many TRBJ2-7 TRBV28 CASRTGQGPYEQYF TGTGCCAGCAGAACAGGACAGGGCCCCTACGAGCAGTACTTC
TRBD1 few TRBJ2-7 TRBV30 CAWSGLGQGNSYEQYF TGTGCCTGGAGTGGGCTCGGACAGGGAAACTCCTACGAGCAGTACTTC
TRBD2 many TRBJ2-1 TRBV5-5 CASSSGTSSNEQFF TGTGCCAGCAGCTCCGGGACTAGCAGCAATGAGCAGTTCTTC
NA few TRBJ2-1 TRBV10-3 CAISEGDGGQFF TGTGCCATCAGTGAAGGGGATGGGGGACAGTTCTTC
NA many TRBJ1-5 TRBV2 CASSGGPTPYSNQPQHF TGTGCCAGCAGTGGGGGACCCACGCCTTATAGCAATCAGCCCCAGCATTTT
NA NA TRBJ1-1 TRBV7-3 CASSLGRVVGTEAFF TGTGCCAGCAGCTTAGGTCGGGTGGTTGGGACTGAAGCTTTCTTT
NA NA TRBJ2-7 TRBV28 CASSSISNYEQYF TGTGCCAGCAGTTCAATTAGTAACTACGAGCAGTACTTC
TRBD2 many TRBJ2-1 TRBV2 CASSEGLARGLWSYNEQFF TGTGCCAGCAGTGAAGGACTAGCGAGGGGACTTTGGTCCTACAATGAGCAGTTCTTC
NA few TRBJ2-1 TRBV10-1 CASSDYTSDEQFF TGCGCCAGCAGTGATTACACGAGCGATGAGCAGTTCTTC
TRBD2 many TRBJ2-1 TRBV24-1 CATSARGAGELYNEQFF TGTGCCACCAGTGCGCGGGGGGCGGGAGAACTATACAATGAGCAGTTCTTC
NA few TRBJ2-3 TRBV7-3 CASSLMASGTDTQYF TGTGCCAGCAGCTTAATGGCTAGCGGCACAGATACGCAGTATTTT
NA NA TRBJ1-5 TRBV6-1 CASSEARGRISFPTHF TGTGCCAGCAGTGAAGCAAGGGGACGGATCAGCTTCCCAACGCATTTT
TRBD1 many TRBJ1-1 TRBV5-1 CASSLGWTGDTEAFF TGCGCCAGCAGCTTGGGTTGGACAGGGGACACTGAAGCTTTCTTT
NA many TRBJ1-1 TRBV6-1 CAGGPAGGSTEAFF TGTGCCGGGGGTCCGGCGGGGGGGTCCACTGAAGCTTTCTTT
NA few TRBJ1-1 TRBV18 CASSPWVGSPEAFF TGTGCCAGCTCACCCTGGGTAGGTAGCCCTGAAGCTTTCTTT
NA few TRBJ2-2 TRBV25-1 CASSESGTTTGELFF TGTGCCAGCAGTGAATCCGGAACTACCACCGGGGAGCTGTTTTTT
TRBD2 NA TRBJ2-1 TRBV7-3 CASAGGTSGTVEQFF TGTGCCAGTGCAGGCGGGACTAGCGGCACTGTTGAGCAGTTCTTC
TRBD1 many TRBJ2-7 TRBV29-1 CSVQRTGSYEQYF TGCAGCGTTCAAAGGACAGGCTCCTACGAGCAGTACTTC
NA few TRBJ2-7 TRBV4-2 CASSQGLREPPYEQYF TGTGCCAGCAGCCAAGGTTTGAGGGAGCCTCCCTACGAGCAGTACTTC
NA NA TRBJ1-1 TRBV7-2 CASSPQGLEATEAFF TGTGCCAGCAGCCCACAGGGATTAGAGGCCACTGAAGCTTTCTTT